This is a list of T cell receptor beta chains from one sample in a study of cytomegalovirus exposure and HLA in healthy donors. Sequencing used immunoSEQ multiplex PCR; TCRdb keeps in-frame clones, though not all of them. The sample includes about 190,000 clones, 87% of them seen just once. Sequences were obtained from PBMCs. The receptors derive from a boy aged 2 to 10 in good health and CMV-seronegative. CDR3s include the opening cysteine and the closing phenylalanine or tryptophan. A D gene is named only where the DNA matches it firmly. Size is omitted from some rows. Given values are once, few, many or a class for expanded clones.

>NA|TRBV19|14|TRBJ1-1|NA
CASSTGQLNTEAFF
TGTGCCAGTAGTACCGGACAGCTGAACACTGAAGCTTTCTTT
>NA|TRBV30|15|TRBJ2-7|NA
CAWTTPAGWDYEQYF
TGTGCCTGGACAACTCCGGCAGGGTGGGATTACGAGCAGTACTTC
>NA|TRBV6-1|15|TRBJ1-5|NA
CASSEDSGGNQPQHF
TGTGCCAGCAGTGAAGATTCGGGGGGCAATCAGCCCCAGCATTTT
>NA|TRBV6-1|13|TRBJ2-5|once
CASSDGFQETQYF
TGTGCCAGCAGTGACGGGTTTCAGGAGACCCAGTACTTC
>TRBD2|TRBV10-2|15|TRBJ2-2|NA
CASSPLAGNTGELFF
TGCGCCAGCAGCCCCCTAGCGGGCAACACCGGGGAGCTGTTTTTT
>TRBD1|TRBV2|17|TRBJ1-5|NA
CASSTGQGDGYNQPQHF
TGTGCCAGCAGCACCGGACAGGGAGATGGGTACAATCAGCCCCAGCATTTT
>TRBD1|TRBV19|15|TRBJ1-6|NA
CASRKTGSLNSPLHF
TGTGCCAGTAGGAAGACAGGGTCCCTGAATTCACCCCTCCACTTT
>NA|TRBV11-3|16|TRBJ2-1|NA
CASSAAPQTPYNEQFF
TGTGCCAGCAGCGCCGCTCCACAGACGCCCTACAATGAGCAGTTCTTC
>NA|TRBV27|16|TRBJ1-5|NA
CASSLSMVQSNQPQHF
TGTGCCAGCAGTTTATCGATGGTACAATCTAATCAGCCCCAGCATTTT
>TRBD2|TRBV6-5|15|TRBJ2-2|once
CASSYRGTSPGELFF
TGTGCCAGCAGTTACCGAGGGACTAGCCCCGGGGAGCTGTTTTTT
>TRBD2|TRBV30|12|TRBJ2-5|NA
CAWTVRGETQYF
TGTGCCTGGACCGTGCGGGGGGAGACCCAGTACTTC
>TRBD1|TRBV28|14|TRBJ2-7|NA
CASSATGQAYEQYF
TGTGCCAGCAGTGCGACGGGACAGGCCTACGAGCAGTACTTC
>TRBD1|TRBV29-1|13|TRBJ2-7|NA
CSVEEAGGYEQYF
TGCAGCGTTGAAGAGGCAGGGGGCTACGAGCAGTACTTC
>NA|TRBV5-1|13|TRBJ1-5|NA
CASSLETNQPQHF
TGCGCCAGCAGCTTGGAGACAAATCAGCCCCAGCATTTT
>NA|TRBV6-5|11|TRBJ2-3|NA
CASGNGGTQYF
TGTGCCAGCGGTAATGGGGGGACGCAGTATTTT
>NA|TRBV2|14|TRBJ1-6|NA
CASRAPRDNSPLHF
TGTGCCAGCAGAGCCCCGAGAGATAATTCACCCCTCCACTTT